The 10 T cell receptor beta chains below come from one sample, sequenced in a study of T cell changes during pregnancy in multiple sclerosis. Profiling relied on immunoSEQ multiplex PCR, and the TCRdb table lists in-frame clones only, not all of them. The sample yields 20,000 to 25,000 clones, approximately 90% seen once. This specimen consisted of CD8+ T cells from peripheral blood mononuclear cells, obtained in the first trimester of pregnancy. The receptors here all came from a female donor with multiple sclerosis, enrolled in a pregnancy study.

The rearrangement links TRBV29-1 to TRBJ2-2; unclear D gene. Trimming took 6 bases from V and 2 from J, leaving 13 bases between them. CDR3 length: 14 residues. The germline gives CDR1 SQVTM, CDR2 ANQGSEA. As DNA, the CDR3 is TGCAGCGTCCTTGGGCACCTTAACACCGGGGAGCTGTTTTTT. Translating gives CSVLGHLNTGELFF.

The rearrangement links TRBV27 to TRBJ1-5, with 7 bases lining up with TRBD1. This CDR3 comprises 15 residues. Trimming cost V 5 bases and J 4 bases; bases outside gene matches: 8. Germline CDR1 reads MNHEY; CDR2 reads SMNVEV (reference sequence). In nucleotides, the CDR3 is TGTGCCAGCAGTGGAGCCGGGACAGCGAATCAGCCCCAGCATTTT. It encodes CASSGAGTANQPQHF.

The chain carries TRBV14 and TRBJ2-5; no definite D call. The CDR3 has 13 residues. Germline CDR1 SGHDN, CDR2 FVKESK. Trimming removed 1 base from V and 4 bases from J, with 7 bases in between. The CDR3 DNA reads as TGTGCCAGCAGCCAAGCATTGTTAGAGACCCAGTACTTC. Protein product: CASSQALLETQYF.

V usage is TRBV5-4 and J usage is TRBJ2-7; TRBD2 aligns across 11 bases. The CDR3 is made up of 17 amino acids. V lost 0 bases and J lost 0; bases outside the gene matches: 5. The V gene's germline CDR1 is SGHNT and CDR2 YYREEE (reference sequence). The CDR3 region has the DNA TGTGCCAGCAGCTTGGGATCACTAGCGGGAGCCTCCTACGAGCAGTACTTC. Its translation is CASSLGSLAGASYEQYF.

The chain recombines TRBV6-5 with TRBJ2-5; 8 bases line up with TRBD2. Germline lookup yields CDR1 MNHEY and CDR2 SVGAGI. V trimming: 0 bases; J trimming: 13 bases; junction bases outside the gene matches: 7. The CDR3 totals 13 residues. This chain's CDR3 is CASSYSPSGPMYF. As DNA, the CDR3 is TGTGCCAGCAGTTACTCACCTAGCGGGCCAATGTACTTC.

The gene calls are TRBV27 and TRBJ2-1; 10 nucleotides agree with TRBD1. Germline V gene data show CDR1 as MNHEY and CDR2 as SMNVEV (reference sequence). V gave up 3 bases and J gave up 4 bases; unmatched junction bases: 3. The CDR3 sequence is 15 residues long. CDR3: CASSLGQGRYNEQFF. CDR3 sequence (DNA): TGTGCCAGCAGTTTGGGACAGGGGCGATACAATGAGCAGTTCTTC.

The rearrangement links TRBV10-3 to TRBJ2-2, with TRBD2 as a possible D gene (6 bases). Germline V gene lookup returns CDR1 ENHRY and CDR2 SYGVKD. This CDR3 is 13 amino acids long. Trimming left V 10 bases short and J 2 bases short, with 11 bases between. The CDR3 bases are TGTGCCACCCGGGACTTTAACACCGGGGAGCTGTTTTTT. The encoded protein is CATRDFNTGELFF.

This chain connects TRBV4-3 to TRBJ2-1; 9 positions match TRBD2. Germline CDR1 is LGHNA and CDR2 is YSLEER. V lost 2 bases, J lost 4 bases, and 6 bases stayed unmatched. The CDR3 loop spans 16 amino acids. This chain's CDR3 is CASSQSTSGDYNEQFF. The CDR3, as DNA: TGCGCCAGCAGCCAATCGACTAGCGGAGATTACAATGAGCAGTTCTTC.

This clone has a handful of counts. The rearrangement links TRBV4-3 to TRBJ2-5; possibly TRBD2 for D (6 bases). The CDR3 runs to 16 residues. V lost 1 base and J 4 bases, leaving 16 bases between the germline ends. The germline V gene encodes CDR1 LGHNA and CDR2 YSLEER. The CDR3 protein is CASSQGGGGGAETQYF. CDR3 DNA: TGCGCCAGCAGCCAAGGGGGCGGAGGAGGGGCAGAGACCCAGTACTTC.

The chain uses TRBV30 and TRBJ1-1; TRBD1 might be the D (6 bases). Between the trimmed V and J ends, which lost 5 bases and 2 bases, there was a span of 12 bases. The CDR3 covers 13 residues. Germline CDR1 GTSNPN, CDR2 SVGIG (reference sequence). Here the CDR3 reads CAWEPGHNTEAFF. The CDR3 nucleotides are TGTGCCTGGGAGCCGGGACACAACACTGAAGCTTTCTTT.